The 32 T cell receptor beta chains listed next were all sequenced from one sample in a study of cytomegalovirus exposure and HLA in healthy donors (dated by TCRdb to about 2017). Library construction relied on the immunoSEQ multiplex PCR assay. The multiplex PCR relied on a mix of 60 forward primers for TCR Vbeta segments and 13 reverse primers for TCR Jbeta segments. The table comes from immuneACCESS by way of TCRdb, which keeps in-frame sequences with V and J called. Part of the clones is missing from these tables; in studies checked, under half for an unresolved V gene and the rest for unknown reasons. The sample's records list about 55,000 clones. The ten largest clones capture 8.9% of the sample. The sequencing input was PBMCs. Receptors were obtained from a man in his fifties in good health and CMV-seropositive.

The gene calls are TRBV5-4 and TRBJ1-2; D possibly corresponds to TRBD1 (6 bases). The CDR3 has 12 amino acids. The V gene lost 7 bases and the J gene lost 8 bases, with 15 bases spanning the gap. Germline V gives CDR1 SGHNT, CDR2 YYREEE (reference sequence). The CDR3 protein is CASYLRGGGYTF. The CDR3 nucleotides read TGTGCCAGCTACTTGAGGGGGGGAGGCTACACCTTC.

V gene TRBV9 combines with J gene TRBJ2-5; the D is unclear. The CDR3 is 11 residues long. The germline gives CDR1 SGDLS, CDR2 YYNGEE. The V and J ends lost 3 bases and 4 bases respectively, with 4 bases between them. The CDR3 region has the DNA TGTGCCAGCAGCGCGGGAGAGACCCAGTACTTC. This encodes CASSAGETQYF.

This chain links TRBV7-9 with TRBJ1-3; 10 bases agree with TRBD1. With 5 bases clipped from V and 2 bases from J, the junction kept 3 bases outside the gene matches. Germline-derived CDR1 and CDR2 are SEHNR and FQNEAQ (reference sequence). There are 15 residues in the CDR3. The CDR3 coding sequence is TGTGCCAGCAGCATGGGGACAGGGGCTGGAAACACCATATATTTT. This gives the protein CASSMGTGAGNTIYF. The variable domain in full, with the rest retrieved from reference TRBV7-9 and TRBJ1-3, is DTGVSQNPRHKITKRGQNVTFRCDPISEHNRLYWYRQTLGQGPEFLTYFQNEAQLEKSRLLSDRFSAERPKGSFSTLEIQRTEQGDSAMYLCASSMGTGAGNTIYFGEGSWLTVV.

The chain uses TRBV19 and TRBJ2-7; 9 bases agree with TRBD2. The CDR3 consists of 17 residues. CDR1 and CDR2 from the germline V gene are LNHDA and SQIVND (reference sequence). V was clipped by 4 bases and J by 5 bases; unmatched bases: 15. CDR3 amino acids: CASSRQLAGSDFHEQYF. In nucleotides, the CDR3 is TGTGCCAGTAGTAGGCAGCTAGCGGGGTCTGATTTCCACGAGCAGTACTTC. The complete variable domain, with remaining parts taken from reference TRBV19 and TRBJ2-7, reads DGGITQSPKYLFRKEGQNVTLSCEQNLNHDAMYWYRQDPGQGLRLIYYSQIVNDFQKGDIAEGYSVSREKKESFPLTVTSAQKNPTAFYLCASSRQLAGSDFHEQYFGPGTRLTVT.

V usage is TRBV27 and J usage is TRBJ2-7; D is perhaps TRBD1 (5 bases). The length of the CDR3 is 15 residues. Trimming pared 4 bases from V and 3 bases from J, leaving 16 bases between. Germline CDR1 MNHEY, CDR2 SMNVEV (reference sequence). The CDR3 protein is CASSSPGDSHYEQYF. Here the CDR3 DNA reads TGTGCCAGCAGTTCCCCCGGAGACAGTCACTACGAGCAGTACTTC.

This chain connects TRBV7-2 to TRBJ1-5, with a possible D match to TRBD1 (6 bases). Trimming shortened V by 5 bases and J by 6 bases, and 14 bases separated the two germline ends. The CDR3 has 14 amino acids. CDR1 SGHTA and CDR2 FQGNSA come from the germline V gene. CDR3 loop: CASSPIQGSQPQHF. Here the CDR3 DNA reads TGTGCCAGCAGCCCAATACAGGGTAGTCAGCCCCAGCATTTT.

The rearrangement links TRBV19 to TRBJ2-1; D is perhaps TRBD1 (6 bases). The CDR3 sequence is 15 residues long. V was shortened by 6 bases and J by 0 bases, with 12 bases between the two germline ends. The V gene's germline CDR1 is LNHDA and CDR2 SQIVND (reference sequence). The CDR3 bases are TGTGCCAGTAGACAAGGACAGAGCTCCTACAATGAGCAGTTCTTC. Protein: CASRQGQSSYNEQFF.

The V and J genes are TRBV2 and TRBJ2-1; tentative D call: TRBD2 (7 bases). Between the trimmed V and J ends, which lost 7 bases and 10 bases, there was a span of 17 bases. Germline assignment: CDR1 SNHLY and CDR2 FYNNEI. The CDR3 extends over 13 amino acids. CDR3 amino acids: CASIIKRGGEQFF. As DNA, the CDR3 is TGTGCCAGCATCATTAAAAGGGGGGGGGAGCAGTTCTTC. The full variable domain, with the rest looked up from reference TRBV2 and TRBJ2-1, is EPEVTQTPSHQVTQMGQEVILRCVPISNHLYFYWYRQILGQKVEFLVSFYNNEISEKSEIFDDQFSVERPDGSNFTLKIRSTKLEDSAMYFCASIIKRGGEQFFGPGTRLTVL.

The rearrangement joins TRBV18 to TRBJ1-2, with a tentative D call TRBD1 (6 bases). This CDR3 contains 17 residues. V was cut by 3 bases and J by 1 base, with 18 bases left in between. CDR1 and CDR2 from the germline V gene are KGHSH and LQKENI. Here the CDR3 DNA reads TGTGCCAGCTCACCTTGGGGCGGGGGCCAACTTAACTATGGCTACACCTTC. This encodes CASSPWGGGQLNYGYTF.

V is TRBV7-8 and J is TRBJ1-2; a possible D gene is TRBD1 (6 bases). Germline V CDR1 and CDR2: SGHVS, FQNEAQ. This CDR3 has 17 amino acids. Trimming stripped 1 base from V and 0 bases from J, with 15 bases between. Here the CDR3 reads CASSLDRALLPNYGYTF. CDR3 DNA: TGTGCCAGCAGCTTAGACAGGGCCCTCCTCCCTAACTATGGCTACACCTTC.

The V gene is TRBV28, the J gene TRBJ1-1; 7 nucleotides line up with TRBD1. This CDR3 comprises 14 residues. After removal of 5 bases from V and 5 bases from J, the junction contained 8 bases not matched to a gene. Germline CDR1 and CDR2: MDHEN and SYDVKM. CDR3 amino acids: CASSRQGLRTEAFF. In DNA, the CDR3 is TGTGCCAGCAGTCGACAGGGACTGAGGACTGAAGCTTTCTTT. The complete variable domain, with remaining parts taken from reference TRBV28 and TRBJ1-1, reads DVKVTQSSRYLVKRTGEKVFLECVQDMDHENMFWYRQDPGLGLRLIYFSYDVKMKEKGDIPEGYSVSREKKERFSLILESASTNQTSMYLCASSRQGLRTEAFFGQGTRLTVV.

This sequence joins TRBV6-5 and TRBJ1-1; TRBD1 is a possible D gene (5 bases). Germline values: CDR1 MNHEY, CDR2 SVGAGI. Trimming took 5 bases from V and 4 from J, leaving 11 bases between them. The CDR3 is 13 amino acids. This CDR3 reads CASSPPGGTEAFF. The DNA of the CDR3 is TGTGCCAGCAGTCCTCCGGGGGGCACTGAAGCTTTCTTT.

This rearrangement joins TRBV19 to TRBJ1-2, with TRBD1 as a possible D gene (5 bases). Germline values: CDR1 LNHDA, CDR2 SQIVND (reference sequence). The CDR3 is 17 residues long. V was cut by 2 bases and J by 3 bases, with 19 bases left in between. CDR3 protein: CASSIKIGGVTHYGYTF. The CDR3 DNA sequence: TGTGCCAGTAGTATAAAGATAGGAGGGGTCACCCACTATGGCTACACCTTC.

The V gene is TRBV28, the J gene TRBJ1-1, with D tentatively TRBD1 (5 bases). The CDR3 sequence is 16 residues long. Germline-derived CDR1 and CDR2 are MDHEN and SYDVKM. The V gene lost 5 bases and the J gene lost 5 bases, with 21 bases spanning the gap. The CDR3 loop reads CASSPGTGRGTTEAFF. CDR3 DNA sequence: TGTGCCAGCAGTCCGGGGACGGGGCGGGGAACGACTGAAGCTTTCTTT.

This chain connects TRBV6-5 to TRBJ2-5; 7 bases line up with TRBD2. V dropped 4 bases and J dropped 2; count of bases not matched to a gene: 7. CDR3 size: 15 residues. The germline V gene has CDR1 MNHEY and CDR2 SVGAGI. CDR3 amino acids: CASSFDGGNQETQYF. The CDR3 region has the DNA TGTGCCAGCAGTTTTGACGGGGGGAATCAAGAGACCCAGTACTTC.

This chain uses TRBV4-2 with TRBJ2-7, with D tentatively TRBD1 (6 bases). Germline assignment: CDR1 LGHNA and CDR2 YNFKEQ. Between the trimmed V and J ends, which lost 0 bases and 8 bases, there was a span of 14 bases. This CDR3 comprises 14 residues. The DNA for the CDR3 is TGTGCCAGCAGCCAAGATCACCTGACAGGTCAGCAGTACTTC. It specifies CASSQDHLTGQQYF.

The CDR3 nucleotides read TGTGCCAGCAGTGGGGGGACCTGGGGCTATGGCTACACCTTC. Translation: CASSGGTWGYGYTF. V is TRBV5-4 and J is TRBJ1-2, with TRBD1 as a possible D gene (5 bases). In germline, CDR1 is SGHNT, CDR2 YYREEE (reference sequence). This CDR3 is built from 14 residues. Trimming stripped 5 bases from V and 4 bases from J, with 15 bases between.

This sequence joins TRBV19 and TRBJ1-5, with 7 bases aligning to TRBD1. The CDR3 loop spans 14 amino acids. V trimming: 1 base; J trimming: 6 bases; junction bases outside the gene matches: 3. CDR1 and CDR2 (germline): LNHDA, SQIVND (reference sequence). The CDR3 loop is CASSIGGGGQPQHF. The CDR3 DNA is TGTGCCAGTAGTATAGGAGGGGGCGGTCAGCCCCAGCATTTT.

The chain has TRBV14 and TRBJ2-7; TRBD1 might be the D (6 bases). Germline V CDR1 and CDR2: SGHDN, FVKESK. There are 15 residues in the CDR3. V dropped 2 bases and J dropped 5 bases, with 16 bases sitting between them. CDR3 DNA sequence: TGTGCCAGCAGCCAAACAAGCTTGGGGGCGCACGAGCAGTACTTC. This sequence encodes CASSQTSLGAHEQYF.

The DNA of the CDR3 is TGCGCCAGCAGCTTGGATCTAGCGGGCCAGCGGCAGTTCTTC. It codes for CASSLDLAGQRQFF. The chain recombines TRBV5-1 with TRBJ2-1, with 8 bases matching TRBD2. V lost 0 bases and J lost 12; bases outside the gene matches: 8. The CDR3 runs to 14 residues. The germline V gene has CDR1 SGHRS and CDR2 YFSETQ.

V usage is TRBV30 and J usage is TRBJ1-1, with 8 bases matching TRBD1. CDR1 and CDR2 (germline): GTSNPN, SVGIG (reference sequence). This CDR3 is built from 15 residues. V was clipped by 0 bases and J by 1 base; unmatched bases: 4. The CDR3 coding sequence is TGTGCCTGGAGTGTACCAGGGGGCCGGAACACTGAAGCTTTCTTT. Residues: CAWSVPGGRNTEAFF.

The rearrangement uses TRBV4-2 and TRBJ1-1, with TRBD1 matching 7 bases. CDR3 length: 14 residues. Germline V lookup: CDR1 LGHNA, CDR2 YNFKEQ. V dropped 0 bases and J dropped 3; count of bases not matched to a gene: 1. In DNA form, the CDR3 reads TGTGCCAGCAGCCAAGATACAGGGGACACTGAAGCTTTCTTT. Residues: CASSQDTGDTEAFF.

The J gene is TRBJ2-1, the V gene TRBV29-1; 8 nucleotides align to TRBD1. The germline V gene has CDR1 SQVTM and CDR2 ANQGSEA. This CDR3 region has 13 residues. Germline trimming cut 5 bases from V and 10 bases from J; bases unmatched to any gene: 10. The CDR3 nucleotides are TGCAGCGTTACCCAGGGGGCTAAGGGCGAGCAGTTCTTC. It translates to CSVTQGAKGEQFF.

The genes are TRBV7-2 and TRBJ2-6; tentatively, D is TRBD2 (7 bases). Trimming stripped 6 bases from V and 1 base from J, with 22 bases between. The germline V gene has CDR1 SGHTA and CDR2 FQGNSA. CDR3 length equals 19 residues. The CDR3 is CASRVTGREGLSGANVLTF. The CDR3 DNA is TGTGCCAGCAGGGTAACAGGGAGGGAGGGCCTTTCTGGGGCCAACGTCCTGACTTTC.

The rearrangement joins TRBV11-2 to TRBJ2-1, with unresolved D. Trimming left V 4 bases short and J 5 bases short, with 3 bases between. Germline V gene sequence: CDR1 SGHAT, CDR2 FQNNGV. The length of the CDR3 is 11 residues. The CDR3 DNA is TGTGCCAGCAGCTCAAACAATGAGCAGTTCTTC. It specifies CASSSNNEQFF. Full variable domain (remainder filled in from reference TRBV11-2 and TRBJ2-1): EAGVAQSPRYKIIEKRQSVAFWCNPISGHATLYWYQQILGQGPKLLIQFQNNGVVDDSQLPKDRFSAERLKGVDSTLKIQPAKLEDSAVYLCASSSNNEQFFGPGTRLTVL.

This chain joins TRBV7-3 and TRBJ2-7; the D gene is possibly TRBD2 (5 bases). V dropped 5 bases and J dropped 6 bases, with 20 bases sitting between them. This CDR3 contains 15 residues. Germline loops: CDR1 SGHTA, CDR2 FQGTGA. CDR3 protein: CASSPSGLAGGEQYF. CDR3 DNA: TGTGCCAGCAGCCCGTCAGGACTGGCGGGCGGCGAGCAGTACTTC.

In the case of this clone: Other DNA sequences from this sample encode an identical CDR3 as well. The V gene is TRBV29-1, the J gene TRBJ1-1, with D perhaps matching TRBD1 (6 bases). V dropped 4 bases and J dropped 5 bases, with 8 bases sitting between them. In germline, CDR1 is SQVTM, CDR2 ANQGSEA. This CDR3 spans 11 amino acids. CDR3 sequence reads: CSVGQGTEAFF. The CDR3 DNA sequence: TGCAGCGTTGGTCAGGGGACTGAAGCTTTCTTT.

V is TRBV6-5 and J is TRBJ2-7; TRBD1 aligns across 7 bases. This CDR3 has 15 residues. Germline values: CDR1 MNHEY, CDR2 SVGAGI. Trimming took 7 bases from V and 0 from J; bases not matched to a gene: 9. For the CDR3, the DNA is TGTGCCAGCACCAAGACGGGACAGTTCTCCTACGAGCAGTACTTC. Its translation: CASTKTGQFSYEQYF.

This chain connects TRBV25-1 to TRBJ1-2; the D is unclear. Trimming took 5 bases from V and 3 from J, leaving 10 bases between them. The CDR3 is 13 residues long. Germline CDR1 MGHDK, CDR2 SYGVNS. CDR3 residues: CASSNVGDYGYTF. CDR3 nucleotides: TGTGCCAGCAGTAACGTGGGAGACTATGGCTACACCTTC.

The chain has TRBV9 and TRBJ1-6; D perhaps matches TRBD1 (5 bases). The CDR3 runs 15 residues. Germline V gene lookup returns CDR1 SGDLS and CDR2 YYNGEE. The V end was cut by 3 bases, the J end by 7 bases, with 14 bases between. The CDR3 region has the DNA TGTGCCAGCAGCGCCACAGACAGTTTAAATTCACCCCTCCACTTT. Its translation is CASSATDSLNSPLHF.

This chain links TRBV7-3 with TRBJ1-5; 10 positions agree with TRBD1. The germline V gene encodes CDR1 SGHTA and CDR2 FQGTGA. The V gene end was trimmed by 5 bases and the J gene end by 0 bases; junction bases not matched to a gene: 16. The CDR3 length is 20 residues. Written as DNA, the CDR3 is TGTGCCAGCAGCGTAAGGCGGGACAGGGGCCCCTCATATAGCAATCAGCCCCAGCATTTT. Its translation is CASSVRRDRGPSYSNQPQHF.

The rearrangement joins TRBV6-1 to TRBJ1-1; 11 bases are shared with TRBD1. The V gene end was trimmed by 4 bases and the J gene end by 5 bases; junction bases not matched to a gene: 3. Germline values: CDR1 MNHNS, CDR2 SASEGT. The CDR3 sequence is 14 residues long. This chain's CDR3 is CASSVDRGRTEAFF. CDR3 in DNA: TGTGCCAGCAGTGTGGACAGGGGGCGGACTGAAGCTTTCTTT.